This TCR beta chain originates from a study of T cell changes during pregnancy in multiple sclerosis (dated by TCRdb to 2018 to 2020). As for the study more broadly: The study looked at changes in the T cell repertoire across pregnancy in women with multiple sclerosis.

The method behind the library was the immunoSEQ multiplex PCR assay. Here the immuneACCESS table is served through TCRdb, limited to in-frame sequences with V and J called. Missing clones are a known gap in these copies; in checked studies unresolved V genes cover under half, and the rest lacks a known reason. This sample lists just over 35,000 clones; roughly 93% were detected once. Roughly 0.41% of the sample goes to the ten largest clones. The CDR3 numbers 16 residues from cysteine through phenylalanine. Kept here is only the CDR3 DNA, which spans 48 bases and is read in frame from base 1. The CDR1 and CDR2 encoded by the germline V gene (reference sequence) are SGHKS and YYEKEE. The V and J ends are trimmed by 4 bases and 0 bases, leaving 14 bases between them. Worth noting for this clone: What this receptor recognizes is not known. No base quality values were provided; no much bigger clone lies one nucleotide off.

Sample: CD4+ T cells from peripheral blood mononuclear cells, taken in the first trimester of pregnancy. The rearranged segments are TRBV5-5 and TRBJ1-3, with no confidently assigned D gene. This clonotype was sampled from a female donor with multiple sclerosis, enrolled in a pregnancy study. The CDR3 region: CASSPLAGYSGNTIYF. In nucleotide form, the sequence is TGTGCCAGCAGCCCGCTAGCCGGGTACTCTGGAAACACCATATATTTT.